The 24 T cell receptor beta chains below were found in one sample sequenced in a study of CXCR3-negative and CXCR3-positive naive CD8 T cells. The TRB libraries of cDNA were built by UMI-labeled 5' RACE. Following a re-call of the 5' RACE reads, TCRdb has one entry per CDR3 protein and lacks DNA. The specimen's table records about 24,000 distinct CDR3 sequences. Sequenced sample: naive CXCR3- CD8+ T cells from blood. Subset noted: CD45RO-CCR7+CD27+CD95- naive CD8+ T cells lacking CXCR3 (TNR3-). These receptors came from a human donor in good health. Some clones in this sample may be carry-over from other donors' samples.

This sequence joins TRBV29-1 and TRBJ2-2; the D gene TCRdb calls, TRBD2, cannot be checked with no DNA. This CDR3 contains 13 residues. Looked up from germline, CDR1 is SQVTM and CDR2 is ANQGSEA. The CDR3 is CSGSGTDTGELFF.

The chain has TRBV7-3 and TRBJ2-3; checking the TCRdb D call of TRBD1 is not possible without DNA. The germline gives CDR1 SGHTA, CDR2 FQGTGA. CDR3 length: 18 amino acids. CDR3 protein: CASSLMVLGGAGTDTQYF.

The chain recombines TRBV28 with TRBJ2-3; TCRdb returns TRBD2, unconfirmable since there is no DNA. The CDR3 has 14 residues. Germline V CDR1 and CDR2: MDHEN, SYDVKM. CDR3 region: CASSRTSGTDTQYF.

The chain has TRBV29-1 and TRBJ2-1. The germline gives CDR1 SQVTM, CDR2 ANQGSEA. The CDR3 sequence is 12 residues long. The CDR3 region is CSVPRTYNEQFF.

CDR3: CASGILLHEQYF. The chain combines TRBV6-6 with TRBJ2-7. Germline CDR1 and CDR2: MNHNY and SVGAGI (reference sequence). This CDR3 spans 12 amino acids.

The gene calls are TRBV29-1 and TRBJ1-2; there is no DNA to check the TCRdb D call of TRBD1. Germline lookup yields CDR1 SQVTM and CDR2 ANQGSEA. The CDR3 consists of 13 residues. CDR3 protein: CSAPDRAGHGYTF.

This chain connects TRBV20-1 to TRBJ2-7; TCRdb returns TRBD1, unconfirmable since there is no DNA. This CDR3 has 16 residues. Germline lookup yields CDR1 DFQATT and CDR2 SNEGSKA (reference sequence). CDR3 region: CSARPVTGGIVYEQYF.

The chain joins TRBV14 to TRBJ1-5. Germline V gene data show CDR1 as SGHDN and CDR2 as FVKESK. The CDR3 extends over 15 amino acids. CDR3 amino acids: CASSQERYSNQPQHF.

According to its frequency, this clonotype is medium-sized. The genes are TRBV7-9 and TRBJ2-7; the D gene TCRdb calls, TRBD2, cannot be checked with no DNA. This CDR3 has 15 residues. The germline V gene encodes CDR1 SEHNR and CDR2 FQNEAQ (reference sequence). The CDR3 region is CASSLVLAAAYEQYF.

J is TRBJ1-3 and V is TRBV7-9. This CDR3 comprises 16 residues. CDR1 and CDR2 from the germline V gene are SEHNR and FQNEAQ (reference sequence). The CDR3: CASSDLGTDSGNTIYF.

This chain uses TRBV10-1 with TRBJ2-3. Germline values: CDR1 WNHNN, CDR2 SYGVQD (reference sequence). The CDR3 runs 13 residues. The CDR3 loop is CASSGPFTDTQYF.

The chain links TRBV20-1 to TRBJ2-5; TCRdb names TRBD1, which stays unverified in the absence of DNA. The CDR3 runs to 14 residues. Per the germline V gene, CDR1 is DFQATT and CDR2 is SNEGSKA (reference sequence). The CDR3 here is CSARAFSGQETQYF.

The V gene is TRBV2, the J gene TRBJ2-3; the D gene TCRdb calls, TRBD1, cannot be checked with no DNA. Germline values: CDR1 SNHLY, CDR2 FYNNEI. The CDR3 is 15 residues long. CDR3 sequence reads: CASSEWGGATDTQYF.

The chain joins TRBV19 to TRBJ2-1; TCRdb reports TRBD1, a call that lacks DNA to check it against. The CDR3 runs to 12 residues. Germline CDR1 is LNHDA and CDR2 is SQIVND (reference sequence). CDR3 residues: CASSIGGHKQFF.

The chain is built from TRBV6-2 or TRBV6-3 and TRBJ2-2; TCRdb outputs TRBD1, but without DNA this stays unchecked. Germline CDR1 MNHEY, CDR2 SVGEGT. The CDR3 length is 17 residues. The CDR3 is CASSPRGAHANTGELFF.

The chain joins TRBV19 to TRBJ2-3; TCRdb indicates TRBD2, and absent DNA this call remains unverified. The CDR3 sequence is 16 residues long. Germline assignment: CDR1 LNHDA and CDR2 SQIVND (reference sequence). The CDR3 sequence: CASSLGLAGGLDTQYF.

The chain combines TRBV7-9 with TRBJ2-3; with no DNA, the TCRdb D assignment of TRBD1 cannot be verified. In germline, CDR1 is SEHNR, CDR2 FQNEAQ (reference sequence). The CDR3 is 15 amino acids. The CDR3 sequence is CASSPREMSTDTQYF.

The CDR3 sequence is CSVVQYTGELFF. The chain carries TRBV29-1 and TRBJ2-2. CDR1 SQVTM and CDR2 ANQGSEA come from the germline V gene. The CDR3 runs to 12 residues.

The chain joins TRBV13 to TRBJ2-7; absent DNA, TCRdb's TRBD1 call cannot be checked. The germline V gene encodes CDR1 PRHDT and CDR2 FYEKMQ (reference sequence). The length of the CDR3 is 15 residues. The CDR3 here is CASSLIWQGTHEQYF.

The chain is built from TRBV20-1 and TRBJ1-1; the D call of TRBD1 rests on TCRdb alone, since no DNA is present to check it. From germline, CDR1 is DFQATT and CDR2 SNEGSKA (reference sequence). The CDR3 loop spans 13 amino acids. This CDR3 reads CSARPRGDTEAFF.

The chain joins TRBV29-1 to TRBJ2-1; lacking DNA, the TRBD1 call made by TCRdb goes unchecked. Germline assignment: CDR1 SQVTM and CDR2 ANQGSEA. CDR3 length equals 12 residues. CDR3 amino acids: CSVATGGNEQFF.

V is TRBV7-8 and J is TRBJ2-2; the D call of TRBD2 rests on TCRdb alone, since no DNA is present to check it. The CDR3 sequence is 15 residues long. CDR1 and CDR2 (germline): SGHVS, FQNEAQ. The CDR3: CASSLVVGGPGELFF.

Considering frequency, this clonotype is medium-sized. The chain recombines TRBV29-1 with TRBJ2-3; absent DNA, TCRdb's TRBD2 call cannot be checked. CDR1 and CDR2 from the germline V gene are SQVTM and ANQGSEA. This CDR3 region has 14 residues. The CDR3 reads CSVEVARGTDTQYF.

The chain links TRBV3-1 to TRBJ2-7; TCRdb's D call of TRBD1 is untestable without DNA. The length of the CDR3 is 15 residues. CDR1 LGHDT and CDR2 YNNKEL come from the germline V gene (reference sequence). CDR3 loop: CASSQLDRASYEQYF.